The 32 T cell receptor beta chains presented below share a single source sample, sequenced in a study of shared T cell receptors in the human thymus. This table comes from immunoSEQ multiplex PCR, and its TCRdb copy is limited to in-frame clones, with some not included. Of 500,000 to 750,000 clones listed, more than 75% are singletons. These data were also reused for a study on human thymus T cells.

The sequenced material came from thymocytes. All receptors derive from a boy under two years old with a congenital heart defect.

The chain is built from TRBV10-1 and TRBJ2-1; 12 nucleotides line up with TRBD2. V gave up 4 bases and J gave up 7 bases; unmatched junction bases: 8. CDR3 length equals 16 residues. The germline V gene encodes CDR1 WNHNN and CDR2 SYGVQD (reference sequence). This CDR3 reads CASSGPTSGSINEQFF. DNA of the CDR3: TGCGCCAGCAGTGGGCCGACTAGCGGGAGTATTAATGAGCAGTTCTTC.

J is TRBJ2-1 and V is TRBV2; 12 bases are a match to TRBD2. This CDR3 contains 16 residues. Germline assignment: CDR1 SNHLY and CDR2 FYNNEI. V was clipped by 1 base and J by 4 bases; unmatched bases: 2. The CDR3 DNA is TGTGCCAGCAGTGAAGGGACTAGCGGGACGTACAATGAGCAGTTCTTC. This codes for CASSEGTSGTYNEQFF.

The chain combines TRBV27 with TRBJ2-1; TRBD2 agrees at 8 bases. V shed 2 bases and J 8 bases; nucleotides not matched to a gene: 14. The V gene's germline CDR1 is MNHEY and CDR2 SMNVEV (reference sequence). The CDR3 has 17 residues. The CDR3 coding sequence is TGTGCCAGCAGTTTACCTAGCTTTTGGCGGGAGGTCGATGAGCAGTTCTTC. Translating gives CASSLPSFWREVDEQFF.

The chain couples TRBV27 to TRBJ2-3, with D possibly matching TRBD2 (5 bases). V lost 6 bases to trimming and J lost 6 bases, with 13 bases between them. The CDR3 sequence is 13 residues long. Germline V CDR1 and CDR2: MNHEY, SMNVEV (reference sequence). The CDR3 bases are TGTGCCAGCAGCACTGTGGGAGCGGATACGCAGTATTTT. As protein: CASSTVGADTQYF.

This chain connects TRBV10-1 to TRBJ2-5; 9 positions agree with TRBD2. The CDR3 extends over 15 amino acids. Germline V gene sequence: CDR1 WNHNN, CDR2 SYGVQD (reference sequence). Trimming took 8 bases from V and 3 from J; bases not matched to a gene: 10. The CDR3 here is CASPLLAGVKETQYF. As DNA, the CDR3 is TGCGCCAGCCCTCTATTAGCGGGAGTCAAAGAGACCCAGTACTTC.

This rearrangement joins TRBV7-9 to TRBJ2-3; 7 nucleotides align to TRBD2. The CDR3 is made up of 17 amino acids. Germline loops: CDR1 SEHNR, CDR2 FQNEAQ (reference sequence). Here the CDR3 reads CVCHGASGLPSTDTQYF. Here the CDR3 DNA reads TGTGTCTGCCATGGGGCTAGCGGACTACCTAGCACAGATACGCAGTATTTT.

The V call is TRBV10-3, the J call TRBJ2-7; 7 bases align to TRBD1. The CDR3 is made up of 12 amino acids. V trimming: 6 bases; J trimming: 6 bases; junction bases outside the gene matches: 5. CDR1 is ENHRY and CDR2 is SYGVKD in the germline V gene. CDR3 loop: CAIRDRTGEQYF. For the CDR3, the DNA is TGTGCCATCAGAGACCGGACAGGCGAGCAGTACTTC.

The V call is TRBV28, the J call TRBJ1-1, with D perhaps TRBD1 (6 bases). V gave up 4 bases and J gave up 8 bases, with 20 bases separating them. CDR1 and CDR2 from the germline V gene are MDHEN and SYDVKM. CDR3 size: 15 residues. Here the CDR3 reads CASSWLQGRREEAFF. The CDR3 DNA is TGTGCCAGCAGTTGGTTACAGGGCCGAAGAGAGGAAGCTTTCTTT.

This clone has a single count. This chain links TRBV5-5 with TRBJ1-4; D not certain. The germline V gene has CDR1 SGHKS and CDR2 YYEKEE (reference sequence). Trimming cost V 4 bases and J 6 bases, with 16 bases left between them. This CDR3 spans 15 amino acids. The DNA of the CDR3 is TGTGCCAGCAGCCCGGCCCCAGGATCGGATGAAAAACTGTTTTTT. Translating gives CASSPAPGSDEKLFF.

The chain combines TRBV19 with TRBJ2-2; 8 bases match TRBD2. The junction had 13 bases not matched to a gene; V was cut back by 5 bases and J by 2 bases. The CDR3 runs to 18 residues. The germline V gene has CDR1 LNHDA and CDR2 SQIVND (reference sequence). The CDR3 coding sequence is TGTGCCAGTAGTCCGCAGGGGCCGAGCGGGAGTAACACCGGGGAGCTGTTTTTT. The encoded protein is CASSPQGPSGSNTGELFF. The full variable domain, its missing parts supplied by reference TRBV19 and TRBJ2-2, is DGGITQSPKYLFRKEGQNVTLSCEQNLNHDAMYWYRQDPGQGLRLIYYSQIVNDFQKGDIAEGYSVSREKKESFPLTVTSAQKNPTAFYLCASSPQGPSGSNTGELFFGEGSRLTVL.

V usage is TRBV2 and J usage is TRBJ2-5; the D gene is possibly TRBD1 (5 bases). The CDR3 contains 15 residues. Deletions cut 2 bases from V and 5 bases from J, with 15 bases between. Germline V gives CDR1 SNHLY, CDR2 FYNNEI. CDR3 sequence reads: CASSESPGLGETQYF. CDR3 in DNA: TGTGCCAGCAGTGAATCCCCAGGGCTGGGGGAGACCCAGTACTTC.

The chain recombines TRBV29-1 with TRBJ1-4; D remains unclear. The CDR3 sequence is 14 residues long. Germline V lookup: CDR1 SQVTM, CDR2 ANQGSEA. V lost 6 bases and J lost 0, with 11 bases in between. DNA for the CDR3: TGCAGCGTATGCTGGCCAGCAACTAATGAAAAACTGTTTTTT. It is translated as CSVCWPATNEKLFF.

In DNA form, the CDR3 reads TGTGCCAGCAGTTTATTTGTAGCGGGACCAGCCCCTACCTACGAGCAGTACTTC. Its protein product is CASSLFVAGPAPTYEQYF. The rearrangement uses TRBV28 and TRBJ2-7; 8 bases map to TRBD2. The CDR3 length is 18 residues. V lost 1 base, J lost 2 bases, and 13 bases stayed unmatched. The germline gives CDR1 MDHEN, CDR2 SYDVKM.

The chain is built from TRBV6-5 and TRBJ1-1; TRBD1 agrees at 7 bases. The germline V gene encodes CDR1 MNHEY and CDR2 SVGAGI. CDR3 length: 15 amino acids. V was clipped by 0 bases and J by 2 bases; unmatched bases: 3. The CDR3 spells CASSYSDRDNTEAFF. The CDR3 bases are TGTGCCAGCAGTTACTCCGACAGGGATAACACTGAAGCTTTCTTT.

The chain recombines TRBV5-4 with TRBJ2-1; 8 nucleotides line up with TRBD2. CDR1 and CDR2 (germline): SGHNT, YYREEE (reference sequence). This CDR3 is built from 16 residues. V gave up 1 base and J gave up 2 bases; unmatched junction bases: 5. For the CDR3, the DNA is TGTGCCAGCAGCTTGCGGCGGGAGGATCCCTACAATGAGCAGTTCTTC. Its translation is CASSLRREDPYNEQFF.

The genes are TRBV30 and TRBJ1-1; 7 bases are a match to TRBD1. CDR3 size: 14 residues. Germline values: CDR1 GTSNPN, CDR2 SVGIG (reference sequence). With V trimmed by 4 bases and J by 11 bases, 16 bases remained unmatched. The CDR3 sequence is CAWISETGKLPAFF. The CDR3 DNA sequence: TGTGCCTGGATATCGGAGACAGGGAAGTTACCGGCTTTCTTT.

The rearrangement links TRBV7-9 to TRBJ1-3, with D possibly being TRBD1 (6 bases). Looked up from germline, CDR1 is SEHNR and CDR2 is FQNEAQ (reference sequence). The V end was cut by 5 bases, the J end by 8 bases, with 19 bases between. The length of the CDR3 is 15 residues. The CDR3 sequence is CASSTGPQGGDTIYF. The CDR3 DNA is TGTGCCAGCAGCACCGGGCCACAGGGCGGAGACACCATATATTTT. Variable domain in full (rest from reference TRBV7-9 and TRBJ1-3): DTGVSQNPRHKITKRGQNVTFRCDPISEHNRLYWYRQTLGQGPEFLTYFQNEAQLEKSRLLSDRFSAERPKGSFSTLEIQRTEQGDSAMYLCASSTGPQGGDTIYFGEGSWLTVV.

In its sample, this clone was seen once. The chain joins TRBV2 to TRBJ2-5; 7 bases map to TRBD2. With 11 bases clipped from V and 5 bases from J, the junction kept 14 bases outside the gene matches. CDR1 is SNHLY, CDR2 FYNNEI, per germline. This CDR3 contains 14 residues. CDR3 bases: TGTGCCCCCCGGGGAGGGCCACGGTGGGAGACCCAGTACTTC. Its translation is CAPRGGPRWETQYF.

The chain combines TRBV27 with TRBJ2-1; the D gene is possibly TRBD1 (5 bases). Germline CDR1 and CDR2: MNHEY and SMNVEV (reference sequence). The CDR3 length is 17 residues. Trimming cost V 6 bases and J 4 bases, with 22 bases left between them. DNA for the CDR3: TGTGCCAGCAGCCCCCAAGGCGGCAGGGCTTTTTACAATGAGCAGTTCTTC. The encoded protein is CASSPQGGRAFYNEQFF.

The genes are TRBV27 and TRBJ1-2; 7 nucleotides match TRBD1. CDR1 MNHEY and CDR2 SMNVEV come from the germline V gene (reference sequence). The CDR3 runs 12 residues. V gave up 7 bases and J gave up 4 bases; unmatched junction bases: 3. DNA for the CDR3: TGTGCCAGCATGGGACAGAGCTATGGCTACACCTTC. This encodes CASMGQSYGYTF.

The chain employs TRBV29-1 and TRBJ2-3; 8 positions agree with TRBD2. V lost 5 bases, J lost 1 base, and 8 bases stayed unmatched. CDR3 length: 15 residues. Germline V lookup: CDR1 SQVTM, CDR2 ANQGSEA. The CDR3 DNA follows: TGCAGCGTTTCGGGAGGGCCGCCACGCACAGATACGCAGTATTTT. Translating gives CSVSGGPPRTDTQYF.

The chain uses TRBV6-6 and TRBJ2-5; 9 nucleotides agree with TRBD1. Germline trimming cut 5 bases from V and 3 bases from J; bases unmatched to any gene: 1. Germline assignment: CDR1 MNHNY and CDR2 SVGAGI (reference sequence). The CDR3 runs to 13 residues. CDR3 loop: CASSTGGEETQYF. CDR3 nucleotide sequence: TGTGCCAGCAGTACAGGGGGCGAAGAGACCCAGTACTTC.

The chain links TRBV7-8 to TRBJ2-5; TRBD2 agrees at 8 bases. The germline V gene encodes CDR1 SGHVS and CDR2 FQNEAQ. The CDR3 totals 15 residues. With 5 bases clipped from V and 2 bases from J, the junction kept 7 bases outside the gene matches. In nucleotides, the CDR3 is TGTGCCAGCAGCCTCAAGCGGGAGAGACAAGAGACCCAGTACTTC. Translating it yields CASSLKRERQETQYF.

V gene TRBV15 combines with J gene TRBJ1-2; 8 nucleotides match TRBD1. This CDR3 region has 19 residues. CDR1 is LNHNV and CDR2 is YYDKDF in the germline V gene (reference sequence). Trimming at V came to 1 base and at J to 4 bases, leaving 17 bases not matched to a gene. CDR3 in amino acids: CATSRAGARGRAKGYGYTF. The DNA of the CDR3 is TGTGCCACCAGCAGAGCTGGCGCCAGGGGGCGAGCTAAAGGCTATGGCTACACCTTC.

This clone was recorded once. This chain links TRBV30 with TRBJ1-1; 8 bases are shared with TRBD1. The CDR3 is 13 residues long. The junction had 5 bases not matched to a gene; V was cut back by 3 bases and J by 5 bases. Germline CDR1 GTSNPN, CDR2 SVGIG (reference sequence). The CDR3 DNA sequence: TGTGCCTGGAGGGACAGGGTAGGAACTGAAGCTTTCTTT. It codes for CAWRDRVGTEAFF.

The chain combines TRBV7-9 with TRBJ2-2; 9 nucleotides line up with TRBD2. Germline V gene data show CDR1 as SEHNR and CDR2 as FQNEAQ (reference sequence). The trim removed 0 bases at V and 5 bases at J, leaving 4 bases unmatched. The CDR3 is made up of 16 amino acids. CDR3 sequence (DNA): TGTGCCAGCAGCTTAGCCCTAGCGGGACCGACCGGGGAGCTGTTTTTT. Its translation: CASSLALAGPTGELFF.

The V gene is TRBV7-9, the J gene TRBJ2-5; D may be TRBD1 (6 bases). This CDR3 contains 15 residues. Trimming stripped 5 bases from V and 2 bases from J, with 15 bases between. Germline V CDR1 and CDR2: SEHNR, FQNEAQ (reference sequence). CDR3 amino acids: CASSTPDRRQETQYF. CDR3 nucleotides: TGTGCCAGCAGCACCCCGGACAGACGACAAGAGACCCAGTACTTC.

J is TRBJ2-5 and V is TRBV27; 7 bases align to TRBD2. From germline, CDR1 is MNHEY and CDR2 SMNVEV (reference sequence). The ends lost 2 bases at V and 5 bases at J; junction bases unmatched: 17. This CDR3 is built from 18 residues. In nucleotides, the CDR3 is TGTGCCAGCAGTTTAAAGTCCCTTGGGGAGGGTTGGAGGGAGACCCAGTACTTC. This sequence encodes CASSLKSLGEGWRETQYF.

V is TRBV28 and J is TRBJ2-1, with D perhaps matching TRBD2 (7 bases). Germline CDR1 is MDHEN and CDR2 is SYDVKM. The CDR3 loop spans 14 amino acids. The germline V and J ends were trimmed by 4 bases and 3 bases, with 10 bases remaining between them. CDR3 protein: CASSSAGHYNEQFF. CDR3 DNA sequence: TGTGCCAGCAGTTCAGCGGGACACTACAATGAGCAGTTCTTC.

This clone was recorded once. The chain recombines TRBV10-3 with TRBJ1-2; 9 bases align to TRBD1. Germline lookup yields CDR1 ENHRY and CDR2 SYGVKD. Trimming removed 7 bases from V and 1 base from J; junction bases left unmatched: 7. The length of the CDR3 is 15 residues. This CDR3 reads CAIKTGQGVNYGYTF. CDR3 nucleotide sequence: TGTGCCATCAAAACGGGACAGGGCGTTAACTATGGCTACACCTTC.

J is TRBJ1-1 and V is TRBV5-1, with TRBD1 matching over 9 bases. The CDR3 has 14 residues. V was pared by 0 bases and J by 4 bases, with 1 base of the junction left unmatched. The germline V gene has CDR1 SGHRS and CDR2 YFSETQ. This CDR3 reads CASSLDRGLTEAFF. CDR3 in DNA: TGCGCCAGCAGCTTGGACAGGGGGCTCACTGAAGCTTTCTTT.

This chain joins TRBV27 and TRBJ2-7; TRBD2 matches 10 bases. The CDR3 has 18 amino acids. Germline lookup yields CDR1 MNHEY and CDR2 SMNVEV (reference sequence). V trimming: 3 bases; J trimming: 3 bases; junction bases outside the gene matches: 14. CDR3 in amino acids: CASSFRGPALAGRYEQYF. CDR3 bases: TGTGCCAGCAGTTTTAGGGGCCCCGCACTAGCGGGACGCTACGAGCAGTACTTC.